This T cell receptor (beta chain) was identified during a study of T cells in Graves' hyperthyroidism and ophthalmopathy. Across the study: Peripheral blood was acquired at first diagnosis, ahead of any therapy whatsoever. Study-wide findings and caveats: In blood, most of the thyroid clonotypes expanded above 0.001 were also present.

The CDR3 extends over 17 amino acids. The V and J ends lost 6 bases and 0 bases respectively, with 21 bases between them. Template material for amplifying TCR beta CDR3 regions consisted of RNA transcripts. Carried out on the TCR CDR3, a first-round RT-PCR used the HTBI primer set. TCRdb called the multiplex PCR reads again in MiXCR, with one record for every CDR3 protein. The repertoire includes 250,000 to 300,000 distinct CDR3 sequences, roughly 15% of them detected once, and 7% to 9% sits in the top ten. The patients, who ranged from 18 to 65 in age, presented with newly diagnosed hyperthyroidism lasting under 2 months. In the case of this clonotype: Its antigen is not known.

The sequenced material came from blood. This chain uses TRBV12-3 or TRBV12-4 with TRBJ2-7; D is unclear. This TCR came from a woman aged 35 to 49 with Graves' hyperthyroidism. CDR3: CASSPVSARSSSYEQYF. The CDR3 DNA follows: TGTGCCAGCAGCCCCGTCAGCGCGCGGTCAAGCTCCTACGAGCAGTACTTC.